This T cell receptor (beta chain) is drawn from a study of PD-1 blockade in classical Hodgkin lymphoma. For the study at large: Patients were dosed intravenously with nivolumab at 3 mg/kg every 2 weeks. Notes on the study in general: Newly diagnosed patients and complete responders had comparable diversity at baseline.

Only in-frame clones appear in the TCRdb table, and some are missing; sequencing was by immunoSEQ multiplex PCR. The sample records approximately 44,000 clones, over 55% being singletons. Germline lookup yields CDR1 KGHSH and CDR2 LQKENI. This CDR3 spans 16 amino acids. Unmatched junction bases numbered 7, after V lost 3 bases and J lost 3 bases. Relapse after autologous stem cell transplantation occurred in every patient, and brentuximab vedotin exposure varied. With respect to this clone: Its matching antigen is unknown. Within the sample, other DNA sequences also encode this same CDR3.

This specimen consisted of peripheral blood mononuclear cells (PBMCs), obtained at baseline. This sequence originates from a human donor with classical Hodgkin lymphoma. The chain links TRBV18 to TRBJ1-2; 10 nucleotides match TRBD1. The CDR3 sequence: CASSPPTGGLDYGYTF. CDR3 in DNA: TGTGCCAGCTCACCCCCGACAGGGGGCCTAGACTATGGCTACACCTTC.